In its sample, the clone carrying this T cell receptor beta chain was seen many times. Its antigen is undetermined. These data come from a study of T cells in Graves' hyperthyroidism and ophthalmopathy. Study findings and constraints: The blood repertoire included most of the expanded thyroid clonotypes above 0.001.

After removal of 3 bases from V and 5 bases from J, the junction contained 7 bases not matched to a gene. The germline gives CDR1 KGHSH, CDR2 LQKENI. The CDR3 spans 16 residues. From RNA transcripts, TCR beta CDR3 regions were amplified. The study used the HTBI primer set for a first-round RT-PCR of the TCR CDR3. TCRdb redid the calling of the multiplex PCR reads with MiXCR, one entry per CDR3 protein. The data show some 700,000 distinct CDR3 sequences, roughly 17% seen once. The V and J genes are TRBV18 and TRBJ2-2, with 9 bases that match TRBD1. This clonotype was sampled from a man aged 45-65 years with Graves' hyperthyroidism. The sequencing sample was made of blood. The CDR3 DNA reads TGTGCCAGCTCACCCACGGACAGGGGTTGGACCGGGGAGCTGTTTTTT. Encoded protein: CASSPTDRGWTGELFF.